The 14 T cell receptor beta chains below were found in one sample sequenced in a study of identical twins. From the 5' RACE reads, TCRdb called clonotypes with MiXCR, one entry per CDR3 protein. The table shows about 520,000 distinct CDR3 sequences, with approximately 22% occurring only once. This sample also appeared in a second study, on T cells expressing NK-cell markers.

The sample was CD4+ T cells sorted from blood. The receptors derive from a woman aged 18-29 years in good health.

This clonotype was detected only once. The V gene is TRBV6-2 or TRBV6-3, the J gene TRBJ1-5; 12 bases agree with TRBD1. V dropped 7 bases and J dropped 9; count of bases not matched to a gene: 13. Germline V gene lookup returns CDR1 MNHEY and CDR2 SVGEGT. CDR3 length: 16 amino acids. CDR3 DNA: TGTGCCAGCACCCGAGCCGGGACAGGGGGCTTGGGGCCCCAGCATTTT. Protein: CASTRAGTGGLGPQHF.

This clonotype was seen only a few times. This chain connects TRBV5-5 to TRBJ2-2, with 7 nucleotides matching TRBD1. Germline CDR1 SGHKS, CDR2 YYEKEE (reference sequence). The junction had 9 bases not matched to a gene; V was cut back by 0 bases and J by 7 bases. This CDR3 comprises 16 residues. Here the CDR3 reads CASSLAGTESGGELFF. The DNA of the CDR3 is TGTGCCAGCAGCTTGGCAGGGACAGAGAGTGGCGGGGAGCTGTTTTTT.

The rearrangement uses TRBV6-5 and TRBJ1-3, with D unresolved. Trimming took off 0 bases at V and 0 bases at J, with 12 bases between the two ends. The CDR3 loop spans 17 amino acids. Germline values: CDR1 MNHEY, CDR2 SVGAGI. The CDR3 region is CASSYSGGSRSGNTIYF. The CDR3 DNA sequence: TGTGCCAGCAGTTACTCTGGAGGCTCTCGCTCTGGAAACACCATATATTTT.

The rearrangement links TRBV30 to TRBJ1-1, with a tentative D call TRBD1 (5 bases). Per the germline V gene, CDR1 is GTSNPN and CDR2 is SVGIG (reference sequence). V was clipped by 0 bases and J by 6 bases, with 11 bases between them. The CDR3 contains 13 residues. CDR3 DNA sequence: TGTGCCTGGAGTGTCCCAGGACACTCTGAAGCTTTCTTT. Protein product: CAWSVPGHSEAFF.

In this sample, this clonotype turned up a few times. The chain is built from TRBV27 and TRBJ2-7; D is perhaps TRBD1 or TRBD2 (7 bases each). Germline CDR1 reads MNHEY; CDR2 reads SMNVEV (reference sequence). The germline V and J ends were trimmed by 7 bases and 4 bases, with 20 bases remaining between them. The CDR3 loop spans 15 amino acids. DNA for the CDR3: TGTGCCAGCAACCAAAGCGGGACAGACTCATACGAGCAGTACTTC. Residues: CASNQSGTDSYEQYF.

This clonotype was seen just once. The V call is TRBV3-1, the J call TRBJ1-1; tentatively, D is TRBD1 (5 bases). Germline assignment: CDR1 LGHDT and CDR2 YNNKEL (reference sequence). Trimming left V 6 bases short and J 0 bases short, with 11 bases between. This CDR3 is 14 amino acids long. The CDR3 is CASSIRDLNTEAFF. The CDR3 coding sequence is TGTGCCAGCAGTATCAGGGACTTGAACACTGAAGCTTTCTTT.

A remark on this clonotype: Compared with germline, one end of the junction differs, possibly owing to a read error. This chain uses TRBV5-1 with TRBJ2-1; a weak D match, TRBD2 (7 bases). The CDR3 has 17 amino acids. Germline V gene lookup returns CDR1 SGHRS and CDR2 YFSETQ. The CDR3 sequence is CASSLGGGGSSYNEQFF. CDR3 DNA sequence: TGTGCCAGCAGCTTAGGAGGGGGGGGGAGCTCCTACAATGAGCAGTTCTTC.

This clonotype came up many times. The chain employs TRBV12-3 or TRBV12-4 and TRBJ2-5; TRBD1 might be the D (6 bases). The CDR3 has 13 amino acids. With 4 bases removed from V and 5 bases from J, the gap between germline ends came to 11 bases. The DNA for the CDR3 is TGTGCCAGCAGTTCCTCAGGGGTGGAGACCCAGTACTTC. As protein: CASSSSGVETQYF.

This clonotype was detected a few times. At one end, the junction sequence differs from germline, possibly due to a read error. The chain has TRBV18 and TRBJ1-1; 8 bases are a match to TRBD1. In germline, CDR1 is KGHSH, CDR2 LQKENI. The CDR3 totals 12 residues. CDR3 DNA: TGTGCCAGCTCCCCACAGGGGGTCGAAGCTTTCTTT. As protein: CASSPQGVEAFF.

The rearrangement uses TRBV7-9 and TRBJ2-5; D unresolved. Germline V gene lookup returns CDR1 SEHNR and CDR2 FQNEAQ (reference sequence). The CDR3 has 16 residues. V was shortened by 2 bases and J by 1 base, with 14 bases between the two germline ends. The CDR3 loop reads CASSLLLGLSQETQYF. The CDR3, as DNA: TGTGCCAGCAGCTTACTCCTCGGGCTCAGCCAAGAGACCCAGTACTTC.

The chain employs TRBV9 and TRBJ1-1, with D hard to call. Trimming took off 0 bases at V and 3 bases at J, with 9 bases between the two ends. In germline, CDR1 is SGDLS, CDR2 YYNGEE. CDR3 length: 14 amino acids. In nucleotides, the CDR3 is TGTGCCAGCAGCGTAGTTGAGGCGGACACTGAAGCTTTCTTT. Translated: CASSVVEADTEAFF.

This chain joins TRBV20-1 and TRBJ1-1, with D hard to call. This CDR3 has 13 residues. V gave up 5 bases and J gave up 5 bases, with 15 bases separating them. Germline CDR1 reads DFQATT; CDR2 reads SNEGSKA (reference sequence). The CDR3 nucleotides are TGCAGTGCTCAGTTACGAAAAACAACTGAAGCTTTCTTT. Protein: CSAQLRKTTEAFF.

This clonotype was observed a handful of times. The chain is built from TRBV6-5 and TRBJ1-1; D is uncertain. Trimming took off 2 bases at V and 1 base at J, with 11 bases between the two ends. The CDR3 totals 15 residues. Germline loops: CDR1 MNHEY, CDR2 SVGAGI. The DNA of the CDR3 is TGTGCCAGCAGTTACACACGCCGCCAGAACACTGAAGCTTTCTTT. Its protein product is CASSYTRRQNTEAFF.

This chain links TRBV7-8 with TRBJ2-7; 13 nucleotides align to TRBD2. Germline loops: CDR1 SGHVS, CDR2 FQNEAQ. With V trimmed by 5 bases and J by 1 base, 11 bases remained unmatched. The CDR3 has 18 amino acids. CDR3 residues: CASSPRRLAGGTSYEQYF. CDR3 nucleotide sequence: TGTGCCAGCAGCCCCCGCCGACTAGCGGGAGGAACTTCCTACGAGCAGTACTTC.